This note documents a single T cell receptor beta chain sequence. The antigen is not known. A quantitative 5'-RACE method, one with molecular barcodes, was used to make TCR beta libraries. TCRdb itself ran the 5' RACE reads through MiXCR, one entry per CDR3 protein. The table has about 260,000 distinct CDR3 sequences, about 19% seen once. The sample originates from a study of CD8 T cells in ankylosing spondylitis. Overall study findings and caveats: Existing reports had already noted some motif variants in reactive arthritis synovial fluid and blood.

Trimming cost V 5 bases and J 4 bases; bases outside gene matches: 7. The CDR3 is made up of 13 amino acids. Per germline, CDR1 SQVTM and CDR2 ANQGSEA. This TCR was sampled from a male donor with ankylosing spondylitis or in good health (not recorded which). The chain couples TRBV29-1 to TRBJ1-1, with 7 bases that match TRBD1. Sequencing used blood, either unsorted or a sorted T cell fraction (not recorded which). The chain's CDR3 is CSVSRTGGTEAFF. The CDR3 DNA sequence: TGCAGCGTTTCCCGGACAGGAGGCACTGAAGCTTTCTTT.